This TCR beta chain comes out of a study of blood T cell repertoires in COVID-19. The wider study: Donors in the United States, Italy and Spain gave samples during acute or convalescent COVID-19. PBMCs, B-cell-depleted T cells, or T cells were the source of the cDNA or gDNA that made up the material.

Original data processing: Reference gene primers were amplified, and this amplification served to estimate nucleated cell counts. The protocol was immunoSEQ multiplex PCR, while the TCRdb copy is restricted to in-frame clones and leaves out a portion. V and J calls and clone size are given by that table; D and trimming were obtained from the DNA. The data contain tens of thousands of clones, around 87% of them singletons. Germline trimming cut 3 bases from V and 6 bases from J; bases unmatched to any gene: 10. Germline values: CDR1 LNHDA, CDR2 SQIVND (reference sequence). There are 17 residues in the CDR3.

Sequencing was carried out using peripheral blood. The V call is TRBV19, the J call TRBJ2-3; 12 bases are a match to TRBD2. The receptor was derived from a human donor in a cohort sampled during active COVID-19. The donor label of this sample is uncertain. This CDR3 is CASSMRPSGGASDTQYF. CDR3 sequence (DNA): TGTGCCAGTAGTATGCGGCCTAGCGGGGGGGCCTCGGATACGCAGTATTTT. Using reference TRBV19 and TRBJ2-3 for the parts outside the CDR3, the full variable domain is DGGITQSPKYLFRKEGQNVTLSCEQNLNHDAMYWYRQDPGQGLRLIYYSQIVNDFQKGDIAEGYSVSREKKESFPLTVTSAQKNPTAFYLCASSMRPSGGASDTQYFGPGTRLTVL.